Here is one T cell receptor beta chain with its context. The source of the sample is a study of T cells in Graves' hyperthyroidism and ophthalmopathy. Researchers amplified the TCR beta CDR3 regions from RNA transcripts. Carried out on the TCR CDR3, a first-round RT-PCR used the HTBI primer set. TCRdb itself ran the multiplex PCR reads through MiXCR, one entry per CDR3 protein. The repertoire holds approximately 530,000 distinct CDR3 sequences, nearly 20% seen once, with about 50% in the top ten. Trimming cost V 3 bases and J 4 bases; bases outside gene matches: 9. This CDR3 region has 18 residues. Germline CDR1 and CDR2: LGHNA and YNFKEQ.

The sequenced sample was blood. The receptor was isolated from a man in his forties with Graves' ophthalmopathy. The rearrangement uses TRBV4-2 and TRBJ2-3, with TRBD2 identical over 14 bases. The chain's CDR3 is CASSQESRLAGGPDTQYF. The CDR3 DNA sequence: TGTGCCAGCAGCCAGGAAAGTCGACTAGCGGGAGGGCCAGATACGCAGTATTTT.